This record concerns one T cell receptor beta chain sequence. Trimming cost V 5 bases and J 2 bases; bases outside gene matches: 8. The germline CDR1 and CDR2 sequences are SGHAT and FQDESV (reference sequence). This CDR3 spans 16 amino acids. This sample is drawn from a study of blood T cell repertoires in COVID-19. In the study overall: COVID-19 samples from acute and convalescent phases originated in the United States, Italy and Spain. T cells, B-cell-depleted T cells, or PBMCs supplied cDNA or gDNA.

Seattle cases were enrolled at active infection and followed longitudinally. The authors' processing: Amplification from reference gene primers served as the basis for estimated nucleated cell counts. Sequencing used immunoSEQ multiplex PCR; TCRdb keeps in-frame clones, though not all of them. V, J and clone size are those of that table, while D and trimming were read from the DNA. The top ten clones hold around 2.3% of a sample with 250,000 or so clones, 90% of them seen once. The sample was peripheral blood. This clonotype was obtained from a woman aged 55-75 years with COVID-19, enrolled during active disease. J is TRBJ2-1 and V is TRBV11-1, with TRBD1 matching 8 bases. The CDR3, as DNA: TGTGCCAGCAGCCTCGGACAGGGTGGGACCTACAATGAGCAGTTCTTC. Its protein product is CASSLGQGGTYNEQFF.